Presented here are 5 T cell receptor beta chains from one specimen sequenced in a study of blood T cell repertoires in COVID-19. Profiling relied on immunoSEQ multiplex PCR, and the TCRdb table lists in-frame clones only, not all of them. Of 150,000 or so clones in the sample, about 80% were seen once. The sequenced sample consisted of peripheral blood. The receptor set was obtained from a woman aged 55 to 70 with acute or convalescent COVID-19.

This clone was detected only a few times. V gene TRBV7-8 combines with J gene TRBJ2-1; 13 positions agree with TRBD2. CDR3 length equals 15 residues. CDR1 and CDR2 from the germline V gene are SGHVS and FQNEAQ. V lost 5 bases and J lost 4; bases outside the gene matches: 2. Here the CDR3 DNA reads TGTGCCAGCAGCCCGGGACTAGCGGGGTACAATGAGCAGTTCTTC. It is translated as CASSPGLAGYNEQFF.

This sequence joins TRBV6-6 and TRBJ1-2, with D unclear. CDR1 and CDR2 (germline): MNHNY, SVGAGI (reference sequence). Trimming cost V 0 bases and J 4 bases, with 6 bases left between them. The CDR3 is 13 residues long. The CDR3 DNA reads as TGTGCCAGCAGTTACTCCTCCCCCTATGGCTACACCTTC. Its translation is CASSYSSPYGYTF.

This sequence joins TRBV29-1 and TRBJ1-1; TRBD1 matches at 7 bases. Germline lookup yields CDR1 SQVTM and CDR2 ANQGSEA. The CDR3 runs to 14 residues. V shed 5 bases and J 7 bases; nucleotides not matched to a gene: 13. The CDR3 loop reads CSVRFPTGIHEAFF. DNA of the CDR3: TGCAGCGTTCGATTCCCGACAGGGATCCATGAAGCTTTCTTT. The full variable domain, with the rest looked up from reference TRBV29-1 and TRBJ1-1, is SAVISQKPSRDICQRGTSLTIQCQVDSQVTMMFWYRQQPGQSLTLIATANQGSEATYESGFVIDKFPISRPNLTFSTLTVSNMSPEDSSIYLCSVRFPTGIHEAFFGQGTRLTVV.

This clone was counted once. The V gene is TRBV15, the J gene TRBJ2-1; D is uncertain. Per germline, CDR1 LNHNV and CDR2 YYDKDF (reference sequence). The ends were cut back, 0 bases at V and 2 bases at J, with 11 bases in the middle. This CDR3 is built from 16 residues. The CDR3 DNA sequence: TGTGCCACCAGCAGAGATCAGGCAGAACCCTACAATGAGCAGTTCTTC. Translation: CATSRDQAEPYNEQFF.

The chain employs TRBV28 and TRBJ2-7, with D possibly TRBD1 on 6 matching bases. V was clipped by 5 bases and J by 1 base, with 18 bases between them. The CDR3 extends over 16 amino acids. CDR1 is MDHEN and CDR2 is SYDVKM in the germline V gene. The CDR3 protein is CASSLGQSSSSYEQYV. In DNA form, the CDR3 reads TGTGCCAGCAGTCTCGGACAGTCCAGCTCATCCTACGAGCAGTACGTC.